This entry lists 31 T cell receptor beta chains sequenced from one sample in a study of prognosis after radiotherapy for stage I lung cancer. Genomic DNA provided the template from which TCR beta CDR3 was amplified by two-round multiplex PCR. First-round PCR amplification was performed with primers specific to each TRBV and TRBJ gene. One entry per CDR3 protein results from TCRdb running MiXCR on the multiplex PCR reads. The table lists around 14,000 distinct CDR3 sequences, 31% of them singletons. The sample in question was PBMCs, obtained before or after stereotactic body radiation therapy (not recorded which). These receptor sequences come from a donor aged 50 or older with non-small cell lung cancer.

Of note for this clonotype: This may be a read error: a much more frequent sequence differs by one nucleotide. Written as DNA, the CDR3 is TGTGCCAGCAGACCCGAGTATGGCTACACCTTC. Residues: CASRPEYGYTF. The chain joins TRBV6-1 to TRBJ1-2; D uncertain. Germline CDR1 reads MNHNS; CDR2 reads SASEGT. The CDR3 extends over 11 amino acids. The V end was cut by 6 bases, the J end by 5 bases, with 7 bases between.

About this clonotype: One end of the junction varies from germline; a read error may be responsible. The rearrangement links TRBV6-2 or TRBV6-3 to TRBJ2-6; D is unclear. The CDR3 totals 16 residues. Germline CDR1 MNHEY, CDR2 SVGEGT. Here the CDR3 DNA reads TGTGCCAGCAAAACAACCGGTAGATCTGGGGACAACGTCCTGACTTTC. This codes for CASKTTGRSGDNVLTF.

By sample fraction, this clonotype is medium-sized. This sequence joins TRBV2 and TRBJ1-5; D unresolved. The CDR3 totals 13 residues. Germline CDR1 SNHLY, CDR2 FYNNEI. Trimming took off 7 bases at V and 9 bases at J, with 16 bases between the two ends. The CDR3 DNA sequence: TGTGCCAGCAAACGGACCGAGAGCGCGCCCCAGCATTTT. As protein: CASKRTESAPQHF.

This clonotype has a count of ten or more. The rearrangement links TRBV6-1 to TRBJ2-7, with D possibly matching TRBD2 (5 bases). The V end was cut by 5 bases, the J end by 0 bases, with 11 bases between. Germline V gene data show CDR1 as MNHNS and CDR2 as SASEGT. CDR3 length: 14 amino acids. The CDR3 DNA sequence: TGTGCCAGCAGTATTTCGGGGTTCTCCTACGAGCAGTACTTC. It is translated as CASSISGFSYEQYF.

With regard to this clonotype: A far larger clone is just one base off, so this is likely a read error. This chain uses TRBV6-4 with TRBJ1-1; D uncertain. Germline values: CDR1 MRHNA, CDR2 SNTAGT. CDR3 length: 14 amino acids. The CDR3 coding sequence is TGTACCAGCACCCCAACACTGGAGGGCACTGAAGCTTTCTTT. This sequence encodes CTSTPTLEGTEAFF.

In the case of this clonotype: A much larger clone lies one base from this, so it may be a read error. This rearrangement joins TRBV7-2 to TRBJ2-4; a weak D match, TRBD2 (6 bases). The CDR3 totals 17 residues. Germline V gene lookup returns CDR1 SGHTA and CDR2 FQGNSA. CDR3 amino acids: CASSLVAGRGVKNIQCF. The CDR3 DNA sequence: TGTGCCAGCAGCTTAGTTGCGGGGAGAGGGGTCAAAAACATTCAGTGCTTC.

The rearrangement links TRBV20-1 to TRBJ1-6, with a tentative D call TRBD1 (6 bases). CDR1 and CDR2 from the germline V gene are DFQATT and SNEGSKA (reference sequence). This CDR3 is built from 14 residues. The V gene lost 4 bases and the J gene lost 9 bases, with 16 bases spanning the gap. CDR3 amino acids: CSATLQGSVSPLHF. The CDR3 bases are TGCAGTGCTACCTTACAGGGATCCGTTTCACCCCTCCACTTT.

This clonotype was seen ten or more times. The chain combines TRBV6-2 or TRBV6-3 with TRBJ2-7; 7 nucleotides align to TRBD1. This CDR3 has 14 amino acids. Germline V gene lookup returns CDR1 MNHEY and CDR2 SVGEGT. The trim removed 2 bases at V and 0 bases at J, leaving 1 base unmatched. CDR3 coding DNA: TGTGCCAGCAGTTACCGGGACAGCTCCTACGAGCAGTACTTC. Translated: CASSYRDSSYEQYF.

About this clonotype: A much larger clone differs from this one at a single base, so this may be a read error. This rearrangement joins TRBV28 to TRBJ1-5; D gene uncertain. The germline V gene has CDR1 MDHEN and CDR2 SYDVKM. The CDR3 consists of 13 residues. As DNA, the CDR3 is TGTGCCAGCAGTTTGCCTCCGGGCCAGCCCCATCATTTT. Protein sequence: CASSLPPGQPHHF.

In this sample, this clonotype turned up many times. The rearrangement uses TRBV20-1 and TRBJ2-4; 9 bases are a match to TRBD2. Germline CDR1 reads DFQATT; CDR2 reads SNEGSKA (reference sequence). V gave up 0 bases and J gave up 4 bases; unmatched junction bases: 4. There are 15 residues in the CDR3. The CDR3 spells CSARDRLAGKNIQYF. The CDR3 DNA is TGCAGTGCTAGAGATCGGCTAGCGGGAAAAAACATTCAGTACTTC.

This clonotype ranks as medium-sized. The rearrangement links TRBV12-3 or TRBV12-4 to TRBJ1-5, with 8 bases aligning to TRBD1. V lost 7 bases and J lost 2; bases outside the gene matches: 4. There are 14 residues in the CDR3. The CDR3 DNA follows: TGTGCCAGCAATACAGGGGGTGGCAATCAGCCCCAGCATTTT. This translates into CASNTGGGNQPQHF.

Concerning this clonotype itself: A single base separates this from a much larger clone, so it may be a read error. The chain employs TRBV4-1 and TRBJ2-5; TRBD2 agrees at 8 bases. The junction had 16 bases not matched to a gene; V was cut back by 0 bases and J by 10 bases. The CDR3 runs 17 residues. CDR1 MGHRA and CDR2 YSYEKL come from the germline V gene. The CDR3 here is CASSQDGQLASGRDQYF. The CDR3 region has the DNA TGCGCCAGCAGCCAAGATGGGCAACTAGCGTCCGGGAGGGACCAGTACTTC.

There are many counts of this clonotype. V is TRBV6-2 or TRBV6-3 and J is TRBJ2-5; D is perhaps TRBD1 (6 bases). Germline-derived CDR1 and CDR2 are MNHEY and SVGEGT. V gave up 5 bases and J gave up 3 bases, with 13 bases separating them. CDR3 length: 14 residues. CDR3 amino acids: CASSNPGHEETQYF. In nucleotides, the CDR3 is TGTGCCAGCAGTAATCCGGGACACGAAGAGACCCAGTACTTC.

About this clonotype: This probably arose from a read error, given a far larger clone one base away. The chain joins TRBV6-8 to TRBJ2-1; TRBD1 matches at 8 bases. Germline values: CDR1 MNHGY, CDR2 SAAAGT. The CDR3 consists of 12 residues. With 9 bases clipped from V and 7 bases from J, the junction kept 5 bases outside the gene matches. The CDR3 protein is CASVQGENEQFF. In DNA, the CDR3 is TGTGCCAGTGTACAGGGGGAAAATGAGCAGTTCTTC.

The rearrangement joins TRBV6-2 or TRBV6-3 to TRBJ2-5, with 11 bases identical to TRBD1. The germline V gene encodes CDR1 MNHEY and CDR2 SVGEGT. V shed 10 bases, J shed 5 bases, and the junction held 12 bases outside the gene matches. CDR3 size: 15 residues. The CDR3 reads CAIRVAGTGGETQYF. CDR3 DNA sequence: TGTGCCATCAGGGTTGCCGGGACAGGGGGGGAGACCCAGTACTTC.

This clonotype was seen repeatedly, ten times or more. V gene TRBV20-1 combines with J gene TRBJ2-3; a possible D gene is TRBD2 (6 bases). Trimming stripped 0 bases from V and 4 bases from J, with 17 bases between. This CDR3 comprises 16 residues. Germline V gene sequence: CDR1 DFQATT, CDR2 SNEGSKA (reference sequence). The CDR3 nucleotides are TGCAGTGCTAGAGATAGAGTCGGAGGGCCGTCAGATACGCAGTATTTT. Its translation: CSARDRVGGPSDTQYF.

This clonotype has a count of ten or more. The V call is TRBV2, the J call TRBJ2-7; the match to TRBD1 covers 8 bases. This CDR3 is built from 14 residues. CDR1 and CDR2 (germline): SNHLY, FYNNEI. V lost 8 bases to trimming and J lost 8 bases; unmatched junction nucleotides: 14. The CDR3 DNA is TGTGCCAGCGGTGCGTCGGACAGGGTGGCCAAGCAGTACTTC. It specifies CASGASDRVAKQYF.

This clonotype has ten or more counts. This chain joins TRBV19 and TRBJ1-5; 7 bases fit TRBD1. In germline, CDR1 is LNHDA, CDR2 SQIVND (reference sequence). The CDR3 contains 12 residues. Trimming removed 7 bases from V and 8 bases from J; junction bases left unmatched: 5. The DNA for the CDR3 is TGTGCCAGTAATGACAGGGTTGAGCCCCAGCATTTT. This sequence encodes CASNDRVEPQHF. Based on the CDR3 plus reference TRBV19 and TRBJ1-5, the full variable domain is DGGITQSPKYLFRKEGQNVTLSCEQNLNHDAMYWYRQDPGQGLRLIYYSQIVNDFQKGDIAEGYSVSREKKESFPLTVTSAQKNPTAFYLCASNDRVEPQHFGDGTRLSIL.

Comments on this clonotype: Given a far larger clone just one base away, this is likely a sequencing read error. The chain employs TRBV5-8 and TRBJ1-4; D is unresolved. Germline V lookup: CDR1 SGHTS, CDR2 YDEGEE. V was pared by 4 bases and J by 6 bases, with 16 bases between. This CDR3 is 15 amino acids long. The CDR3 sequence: CASSPRKWLDEKLFF. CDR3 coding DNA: TGTGCCAGCAGCCCCCGTAAGTGGTTGGATGAAAAACTGTTTTTT.

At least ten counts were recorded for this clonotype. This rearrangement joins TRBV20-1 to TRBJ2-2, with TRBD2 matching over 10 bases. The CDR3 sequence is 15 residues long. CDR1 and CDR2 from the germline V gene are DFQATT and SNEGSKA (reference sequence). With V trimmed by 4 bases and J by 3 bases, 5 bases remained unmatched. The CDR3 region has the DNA TGCAGTGCTACCCCCGGGACTAGCGACACCGGGGAGCTGTTTTTT. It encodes CSATPGTSDTGELFF.

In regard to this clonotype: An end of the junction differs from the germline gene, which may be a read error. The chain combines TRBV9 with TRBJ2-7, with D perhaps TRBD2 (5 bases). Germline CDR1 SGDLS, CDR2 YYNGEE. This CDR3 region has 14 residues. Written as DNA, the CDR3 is TGTGCCAGCAGCGTGCAAGCGGCGTCCTGCGAGCAGTACTTC. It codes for CASSVQAASCEQYF.

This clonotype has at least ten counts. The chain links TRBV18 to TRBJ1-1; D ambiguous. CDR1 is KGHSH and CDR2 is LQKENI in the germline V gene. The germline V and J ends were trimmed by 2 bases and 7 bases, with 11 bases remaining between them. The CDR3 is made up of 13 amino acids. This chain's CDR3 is CASSPGTTFEAFF. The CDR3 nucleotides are TGTGCCAGCTCACCAGGCACGACGTTTGAAGCTTTCTTT.

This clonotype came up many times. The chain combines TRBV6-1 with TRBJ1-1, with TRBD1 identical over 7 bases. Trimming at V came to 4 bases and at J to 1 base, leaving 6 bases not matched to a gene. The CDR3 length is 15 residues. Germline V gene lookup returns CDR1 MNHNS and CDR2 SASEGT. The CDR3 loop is CASSGTRQGNTEAFF. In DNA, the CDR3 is TGTGCCAGCAGTGGGACCCGACAGGGGAACACTGAAGCTTTCTTT.

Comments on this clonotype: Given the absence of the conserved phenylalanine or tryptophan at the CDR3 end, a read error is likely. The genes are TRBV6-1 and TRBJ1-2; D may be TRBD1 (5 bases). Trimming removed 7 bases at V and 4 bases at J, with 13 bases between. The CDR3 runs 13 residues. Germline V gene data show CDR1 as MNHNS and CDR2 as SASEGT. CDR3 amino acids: CASKATGLYGYTI. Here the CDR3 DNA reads TGTGCCAGCAAGGCCACAGGACTCTATGGCTACACCATC.

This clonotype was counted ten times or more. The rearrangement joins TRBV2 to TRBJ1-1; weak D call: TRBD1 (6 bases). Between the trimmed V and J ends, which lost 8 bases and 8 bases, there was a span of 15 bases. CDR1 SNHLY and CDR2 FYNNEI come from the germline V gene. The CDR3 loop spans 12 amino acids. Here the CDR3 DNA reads TGTGCCAGCGGCCCGAGGGGGGTAGAAGCTTTCTTT. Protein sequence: CASGPRGVEAFF.

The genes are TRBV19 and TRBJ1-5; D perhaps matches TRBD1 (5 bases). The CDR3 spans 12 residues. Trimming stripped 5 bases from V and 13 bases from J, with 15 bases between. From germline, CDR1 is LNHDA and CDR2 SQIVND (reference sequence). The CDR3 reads CASSSSSGQQHF. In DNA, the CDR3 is TGTGCCAGTAGTTCGAGTTCCGGACAACAGCATTTT.

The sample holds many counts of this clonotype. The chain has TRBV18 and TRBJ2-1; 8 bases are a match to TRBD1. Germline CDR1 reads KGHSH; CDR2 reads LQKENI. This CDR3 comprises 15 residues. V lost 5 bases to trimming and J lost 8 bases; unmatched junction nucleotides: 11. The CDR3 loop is CASSSSGQVWDEQFF. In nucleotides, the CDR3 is TGTGCCAGCTCATCCTCGGGACAGGTGTGGGATGAGCAGTTCTTC.

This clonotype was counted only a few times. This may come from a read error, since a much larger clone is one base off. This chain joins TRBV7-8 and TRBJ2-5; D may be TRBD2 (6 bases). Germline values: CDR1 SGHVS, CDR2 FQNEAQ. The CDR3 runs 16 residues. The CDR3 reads CAGSLRRDRPGETQYF. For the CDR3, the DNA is TGTGCCGGCAGCCTGCGGCGGGATAGGCCGGGGGAGACCCAGTACTTC.

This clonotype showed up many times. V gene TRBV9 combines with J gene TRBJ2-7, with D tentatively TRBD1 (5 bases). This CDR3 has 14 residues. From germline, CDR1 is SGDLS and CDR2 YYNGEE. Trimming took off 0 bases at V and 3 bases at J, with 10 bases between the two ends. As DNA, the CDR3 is TGTGCCAGCAGCGTAGGCTTCAGGGACTACGAGCAGTACTTC. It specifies CASSVGFRDYEQYF. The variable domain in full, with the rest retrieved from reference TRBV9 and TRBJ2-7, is DSGVTQTPKHLITATGQRVTLRCSPRSGDLSVYWYQQSLDQGLQFLIQYYNGEERAKGNILERFSAQQFPDLHSELNLSSLELGDSALYFCASSVGFRDYEQYFGPGTRLTVT.

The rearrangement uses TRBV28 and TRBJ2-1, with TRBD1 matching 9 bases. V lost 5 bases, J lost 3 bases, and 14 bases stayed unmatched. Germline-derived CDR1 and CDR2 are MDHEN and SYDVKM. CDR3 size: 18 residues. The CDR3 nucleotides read TGTGCCAGCAGTCTGCTCTGGACAGGGGTTCCGCGCTACAATGAGCAGTTCTTC. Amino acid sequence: CASSLLWTGVPRYNEQFF.

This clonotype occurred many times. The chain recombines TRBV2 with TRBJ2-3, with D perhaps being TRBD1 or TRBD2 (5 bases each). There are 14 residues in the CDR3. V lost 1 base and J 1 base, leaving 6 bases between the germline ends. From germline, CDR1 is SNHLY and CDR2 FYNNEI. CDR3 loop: CASSEVGGTDTQYF. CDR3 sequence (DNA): TGTGCCAGCAGTGAAGTGGGGGGCACAGATACGCAGTATTTT.